Sequencing of this TCR beta chain was carried out in a study of T cell clones after liver transplantation. Trimming removed 5 bases from V and 4 bases from J, with 10 bases in between. CDR1 is SEHNR and CDR2 is FQNEAQ in the germline V gene (reference sequence). There are 13 residues in the CDR3. Findings of the study overall: Migration into the graft, not deletion, may explain lost graft donor-reactive T cells.

Details on this clone: The antigen is not known.

Here immunoSEQ multiplex PCR was the method, and the copy in TCRdb shows in-frame clones only, minus some. The table records about 99,000 clones, 75% to 85% of them present only once. This chain joins TRBV7-9 and TRBJ2-3; D is unclear. The source of this sequence is a human donor who received a liver transplant. The source was CD4+ T cells from blood, collected before liver transplant. This CDR3 reads CASSLRGADTQYF. The CDR3 region has the DNA TGTGCCAGCAGCCTCAGAGGTGCAGATACGCAGTATTTT.